The T cell receptor (beta chain) described here comes from a study of cytomegalovirus exposure and HLA in healthy donors. PCR involved 60 Vbeta and 13 Jbeta primers. Produced via immunoSEQ multiplex PCR; TCRdb's table is partial and in-frame only. The table has more than 140,000 clones, 64% seen once. Material for sequencing was PBMCs. This sequence originates from a woman in her twenties or thirties in good health and CMV-seropositive.

In DNA, the CDR3 is TGCGCCAGCAGCGAAACTAGGGAGCAGCCCCAGCATTTT. Translation gives CASSETREQPQHF. The V call is TRBV10-1, the J call TRBJ1-5, with D unresolved. V lost 6 bases and J 7 bases, leaving 13 bases between the germline ends. CDR1 is WNHNN and CDR2 is SYGVQD in the germline V gene (reference sequence). The CDR3 length is 13 residues.